The next 19 T cell receptor beta chains were all read from a single sample in a study of metastatic and nonmetastatic thyroid tumors. Patients had received no treatment of any kind before thyroid surgery. With MiXCR, TCRdb called clones anew from the PCR reads. Here the sample spans about 38,000 clones, roughly 26% being singletons. Specimen: blood. These receptors were taken from a female donor with papillary thyroid cancer or a benign thyroid nodule (not recorded which). Some clones in this sample may be carry-over from other donors' samples.

This clone was observed at least ten times. A clone one base away is much larger, so this may be a read error. CDR3 amino acids: CASSQTPGRAYEQYF. The CDR3 nucleotides are TGCGCCAGCAGCCAAACCCCGGGACGAGCCTACGAGCAGTACTTC. The chain uses TRBV4-1 and TRBJ2-7; D could derive from TRBD1 or TRBD2 (5 bases each). Germline V gene data show CDR1 as MGHRA and CDR2 as YSYEKL. Trimming pared 2 bases from V and 2 bases from J, leaving 13 bases between. CDR3 length: 15 residues.

The rearrangement joins TRBV20-1 to TRBJ1-2; TRBD1 is a possible D gene (5 bases). This CDR3 region has 14 residues. The V gene's germline CDR1 is DFQATT and CDR2 SNEGSKA (reference sequence). V lost 5 bases to trimming and J lost 0 bases, with 13 bases between them. The CDR3 sequence: CSARPGTANYGYTF. The CDR3 coding sequence is TGCAGTGCTCGCCCCGGGACCGCTAACTATGGCTACACCTTC.

In this sample, this clone turned up a few times. The V call is TRBV6-5, the J call TRBJ2-7; 8 positions match TRBD1. V lost 5 bases, J lost 1 base, and 13 bases stayed unmatched. This CDR3 region has 17 residues. Germline V lookup: CDR1 MNHEY, CDR2 SVGAGI. The CDR3 nucleotides are TGTGCCAGCAGTCTAAGGGCCGGGACAGGAAGATCCTACGAGCAGTACTTC. It encodes CASSLRAGTGRSYEQYF.

The J gene is TRBJ2-7, the V gene TRBV18, with TRBD2 identical over 12 bases. Germline CDR1 KGHSH, CDR2 LQKENI. J was trimmed by 2 bases and V by 2 bases; bases with no gene match: 1. The CDR3 contains 15 residues. The CDR3 reads CASSPWTSGTYEQYF. CDR3 DNA sequence: TGTGCCAGCTCACCATGGACTAGCGGGACCTACGAGCAGTACTTC.

This clone has only one observation. The V call is TRBV4-2, the J call TRBJ1-6; TRBD1 agrees at 10 bases. V lost 4 bases to trimming and J lost 7 bases; unmatched junction nucleotides: 7. CDR3 length equals 16 residues. The germline V gene has CDR1 LGHNA and CDR2 YNFKEQ. CDR3 in amino acids: CASSLRWDRGNSPLHF. CDR3 sequence (DNA): TGTGCCAGCAGCCTGAGATGGGACAGGGGCAATTCACCCCTCCACTTT.

The chain uses TRBV5-1 and TRBJ2-5, with D unresolved. The CDR3 covers 14 residues. Trimming stripped 0 bases from V and 2 bases from J, with 8 bases between. Germline CDR1 is SGHRS and CDR2 is YFSETQ. This CDR3 reads CASSLGIRQETQYF. For the CDR3, the DNA is TGCGCCAGCAGCTTGGGAATCAGACAAGAGACCCAGTACTTC.

The rearrangement uses TRBV6-1 and TRBJ1-2; D may be TRBD1 (6 bases). Trimming pared 4 bases from V and 5 bases from J, leaving 8 bases between. Germline CDR1 and CDR2: MNHNS and SASEGT. This CDR3 is 12 amino acids long. CDR3 residues: CASSGTAYGYTF. The CDR3 nucleotides are TGTGCCAGCAGTGGGACAGCGTATGGCTACACCTTC.

This clone was seen many times. The chain uses TRBV6-2 or TRBV6-3 and TRBJ2-1; D gene unclear. Per germline, CDR1 MNHEY and CDR2 SVGEGT. V lost 8 bases, J lost 6 bases, and 8 bases lay in between. The CDR3 sequence is 11 residues long. The CDR3 loop reads CASGPINEQFF. CDR3 sequence (DNA): TGTGCCAGCGGCCCTATCAATGAGCAGTTCTTC.

This chain links TRBV15 with TRBJ1-3, with D hard to call. The germline V gene has CDR1 LNHNV and CDR2 YYDKDF (reference sequence). This CDR3 region has 14 residues. The V gene lost 10 bases and the J gene lost 2 bases, with 15 bases spanning the gap. The CDR3 sequence is CASSDVGTGNTIYF. The CDR3 nucleotides read TGTGCCAGCAGTGACGTCGGAACTGGAAACACCATATATTTT. The whole variable domain, remainder taken from reference TRBV15 and TRBJ1-3, is DAMVIQNPRYQVTQFGKPVTLSCSQTLNHNVMYWYQQKSSQAPKLLFHYYDKDFNNEADTPDNFQSRRPNTSFCFLDIRSPGLGDTAMYLCASSDVGTGNTIYFGEGSWLTVV.

V gene TRBV4-3 combines with J gene TRBJ2-7; 11 positions match TRBD2. V shed 0 bases, J shed 7 bases, and the junction held 11 bases outside the gene matches. The CDR3 is 17 amino acids. The germline gives CDR1 LGHNA, CDR2 YSLEER. DNA for the CDR3: TGCGCCAGCAGCCAAGAGGTAGCGGGAGGGCCTCCACGGGAGCAGTACTTC. Translation: CASSQEVAGGPPREQYF.

This clone was found many times. This sequence joins TRBV7-3 and TRBJ2-3, with no clear D. The CDR3 covers 16 residues. Trimming took off 6 bases at V and 0 bases at J, with 16 bases between the two ends. The germline V gene encodes CDR1 SGHTA and CDR2 FQGTGA. The CDR3 reads CASRGGEETSTDTQYF. CDR3 sequence (DNA): TGTGCCAGCAGAGGTGGAGAGGAGACTAGCACAGATACGCAGTATTTT.

A word on this clone: A much larger clone differs by one base, so this may be a read error. The rearrangement uses TRBV5-8 and TRBJ2-4; 7 nucleotides agree with TRBD1. This CDR3 spans 14 amino acids. With 3 bases clipped from V and 7 bases from J, the junction kept 7 bases outside the gene matches. In germline, CDR1 is SGHTS, CDR2 YDEGEE. CDR3 nucleotide sequence: TGTGCCAGCAGCTCCTCGACAGGGATGAACATTCAGTACTTC. This translates into CASSSSTGMNIQYF.

This sequence joins TRBV6-2 or TRBV6-3 and TRBJ2-3; 10 positions agree with TRBD2. The germline V gene has CDR1 MNHEY and CDR2 SVGEGT. The CDR3 runs 14 residues. J lost 4 bases, V lost 7 bases, and 5 bases had no gene match. CDR3 protein: CASIHSGGSDTQYF. CDR3 in DNA: TGTGCCAGCATTCATAGCGGGGGGTCAGATACGCAGTATTTT.

Ten or more counts support this clone. The chain carries TRBV5-1 and TRBJ2-5; 10 bases are a match to TRBD2. CDR1 is SGHRS and CDR2 is YFSETQ in the germline V gene. V gave up 5 bases and J gave up 4 bases; unmatched junction bases: 8. The CDR3 runs 15 residues. The CDR3 reads CASRSGLASLETQYF. The CDR3 nucleotides read TGCGCCAGCAGGTCGGGACTAGCGAGTTTAGAGACCCAGTACTTC.

This clone appeared many times. A single base separates this from a much larger clone, so it may be a read error. The genes are TRBV6-4 and TRBJ1-1; no clear D gene. The CDR3 is 17 amino acids. Between the trimmed V and J ends, which lost 5 bases and 1 base, there was a span of 20 bases. Germline CDR1 reads MRHNA; CDR2 reads SNTAGT. The CDR3 coding sequence is TGTGCCAGCAGTCCTAACCGGGCCCGACGGTGGAACACTGAAGCTTTCTTT. Translated: CASSPNRARRWNTEAFF.

This clone showed up many times. This sequence joins TRBV9 and TRBJ2-5; 15 positions agree with TRBD2. The length of the CDR3 is 18 residues. V lost 0 bases, J lost 5 bases, and 8 bases stayed unmatched. Germline CDR1 reads SGDLS; CDR2 reads YYNGEE. The CDR3 nucleotides read TGTGCCAGCAGCGTAGAGGAAGGACTAGCGGGGGGGTATGAGACCCAGTACTTC. Translated: CASSVEEGLAGGYETQYF. Full variable domain (missing parts from reference TRBV9 and TRBJ2-5): DSGVTQTPKHLITATGQRVTLRCSPRSGDLSVYWYQQSLDQGLQFLIQYYNGEERAKGNILERFSAQQFPDLHSELNLSSLELGDSALYFCASSVEEGLAGGYETQYFGPGTRLLVL.

This clone was seen many times. The chain employs TRBV9 and TRBJ1-1; 7 bases map to TRBD1. V lost 3 bases to trimming and J lost 4 bases; unmatched junction nucleotides: 9. The germline V gene encodes CDR1 SGDLS and CDR2 YYNGEE. The CDR3 loop spans 15 amino acids. This chain's CDR3 is CASSDSGGGSTEAFF. The CDR3, as DNA: TGTGCCAGCAGCGACTCAGGGGGAGGGAGCACTGAAGCTTTCTTT.

This clone occurred many times. J is TRBJ2-1 and V is TRBV5-4; D unresolved. Between the trimmed V and J ends, which lost 4 bases and 9 bases, there was a span of 11 bases. CDR1 SGHNT and CDR2 YYREEE come from the germline V gene (reference sequence). The CDR3 is 12 residues long. The CDR3 region has the DNA TGTGCCAGCAGCCGAAGTTGGAGTGAGCAGTTCTTC. Translating gives CASSRSWSEQFF.

The gene calls are TRBV3-1 and TRBJ1-2; D is possibly TRBD1 (5 bases). CDR3 length: 16 residues. Germline loops: CDR1 LGHDT, CDR2 YNNKEL (reference sequence). Trimming took 3 bases from V and 9 from J, leaving 23 bases between them. CDR3 nucleotide sequence: TGTGCCAGCAGCCACTCGTATCGGCAGGGTGGAGGCCGCTACACCTTC. This encodes CASSHSYRQGGGRYTF.